Shown below are 16 T cell receptor beta chains from a single sample sequenced in a study of blood T cell repertoires in COVID-19. Produced via immunoSEQ multiplex PCR; TCRdb's table is partial and in-frame only. The top ten clones hold approximately 15% of a sample with 150,000 to 200,000 clones, around 80% of them seen once. The sample consisted of peripheral blood. All receptors derive from a woman aged 70-85 years with COVID-19, enrolled during active disease.

The sample holds one count of this clone. This rearrangement joins TRBV5-1 to TRBJ2-2; no definite D call. CDR1 and CDR2 (germline): SGHRS, YFSETQ. The CDR3 runs to 14 residues. V lost 2 bases, J lost 1 base, and 6 bases lay in between. The CDR3 spells CASSFERNTGELFF. In nucleotides, the CDR3 is TGCGCCAGCAGCTTTGAGCGGAACACCGGGGAGCTGTTTTTT.

The rearrangement joins TRBV2 to TRBJ1-2; a weak D match, TRBD1 (6 bases). This CDR3 is 13 amino acids long. Germline V lookup: CDR1 SNHLY, CDR2 FYNNEI. Trimming removed 4 bases at V and 4 bases at J, with 10 bases between. This chain's CDR3 is CASSGGQVYGYTF. The CDR3 bases are TGTGCCAGCAGTGGGGGGCAAGTCTATGGCTACACCTTC. The full variable domain, rest sourced from reference TRBV2 and TRBJ1-2, is EPEVTQTPSHQVTQMGQEVILRCVPISNHLYFYWYRQILGQKVEFLVSFYNNEISEKSEIFDDQFSVERPDGSNFTLKIRSTKLEDSAMYFCASSGGQVYGYTFGSGTRLTVV.

The CDR3 loop is CASGLVTEPNEQFF. For the CDR3, the DNA is TGTGCTAGTGGTTTGGTAACAGAGCCCAATGAGCAGTTCTTC. The chain carries TRBV12-5 and TRBJ2-1; D is undetermined. Germline V CDR1 and CDR2: LGHNT, FRNRAP. Trimming removed 0 bases from V and 6 bases from J, with 9 bases in between. The CDR3 extends over 14 amino acids.

The genes are TRBV4-1 and TRBJ2-2; tentative D call: TRBD1 (6 bases). The CDR3 totals 16 residues. In germline, CDR1 is MGHRA, CDR2 YSYEKL. With 5 bases removed from V and 5 bases from J, the gap between germline ends came to 18 bases. The CDR3 DNA follows: TGCGCCAGCAGCTACGTAGGGGGTGTCGGAACCGGGGAGCTGTTTTTT. Amino acids: CASSYVGGVGTGELFF.

V usage is TRBV4-1 and J usage is TRBJ2-7; 12 nucleotides line up with TRBD2. The CDR3 consists of 16 residues. Germline V gives CDR1 MGHRA, CDR2 YSYEKL. J was trimmed by 3 bases and V by 3 bases; bases with no gene match: 6. CDR3 region: CASSHPGTSGRYEQYF. For the CDR3, the DNA is TGCGCCAGCAGCCACCCCGGGACTAGCGGGCGCTACGAGCAGTACTTC.

The rearrangement uses TRBV6-5 and TRBJ1-2, with TRBD1 identical over 9 bases. Per the germline V gene, CDR1 is MNHEY and CDR2 is SVGAGI. The CDR3 loop spans 13 amino acids. After removal of 6 bases from V and 6 bases from J, the junction contained 5 bases not matched to a gene. The CDR3 DNA is TGTGCCAGCAGCGCGGACAGGGGAAATGGCTACACCTTC. This gives the protein CASSADRGNGYTF.

The rearrangement joins TRBV19 to TRBJ1-3; maybe TRBD1 (6 bases). The CDR3 extends over 14 amino acids. V lost 5 bases and J lost 4, with 12 bases in between. Germline assignment: CDR1 LNHDA and CDR2 SQIVND (reference sequence). CDR3 DNA: TGTGCCAGTAGTCTTCGACAGGCCGGAAACACCATATATTTT. It yields the protein CASSLRQAGNTIYF.

This clone occurred once. The genes are TRBV19 and TRBJ1-1; TRBD1 is a possible D gene (5 bases). Germline V gene data show CDR1 as LNHDA and CDR2 as SQIVND (reference sequence). The V and J ends lost 7 bases and 6 bases respectively, with 27 bases between them. The CDR3 runs 17 residues. CDR3 residues: CASTPRGTGRVLAEAFF. Written as DNA, the CDR3 is TGTGCCAGTACCCCAAGAGGGACGGGGAGGGTTCTAGCTGAAGCTTTCTTT.

In this sample, this clone turned up a few times. The chain recombines TRBV19 with TRBJ1-2; 7 bases line up with TRBD1. Per germline, CDR1 LNHDA and CDR2 SQIVND (reference sequence). This CDR3 spans 15 amino acids. V lost 0 bases and J lost 4; bases outside the gene matches: 5. Written as DNA, the CDR3 is TGTGCCAGTAGTATAGAAAGGGGGCATGGCTATGGCTACACCTTC. It yields the protein CASSIERGHGYGYTF.

The V and J genes are TRBV9 and TRBJ1-1; TRBD1 is a possible D gene (5 bases). Germline values: CDR1 SGDLS, CDR2 YYNGEE. V was pared by 3 bases and J by 3 bases, with 18 bases between. The CDR3 totals 16 residues. This CDR3 is CASSGSQAATYTEAFF. The CDR3 bases are TGTGCCAGCAGCGGTTCACAGGCGGCGACTTACACTGAAGCTTTCTTT. Looking up the rest from reference TRBV9 and TRBJ1-1 gives the full variable domain: DSGVTQTPKHLITATGQRVTLRCSPRSGDLSVYWYQQSLDQGLQFLIQYYNGEERAKGNILERFSAQQFPDLHSELNLSSLELGDSALYFCASSGSQAATYTEAFFGQGTRLTVV.

V and J are TRBV27 and TRBJ2-3; TRBD1 matches 7 bases. V lost 3 bases and J lost 1; bases outside the gene matches: 7. Germline CDR1 and CDR2: MNHEY and SMNVEV (reference sequence). This CDR3 is built from 16 residues. CDR3 in DNA: TGTGCCAGCAGTTTCTACACAGGGGACGGCACAGATACGCAGTATTTT. Its protein product is CASSFYTGDGTDTQYF.

The gene calls are TRBV3-1 (or the pseudogene TRBV3-2) and TRBJ1-2; 7 bases agree with TRBD1. Germline assignment: CDR1 LGHDT and CDR2 YNNKEL (reference sequence). The CDR3 spans 14 residues. V lost 5 bases to trimming and J lost 2 bases; unmatched junction nucleotides: 5. CDR3 amino acids: CASSTGQTNYGYTF. DNA for the CDR3: TGTGCCAGCAGCACGGGACAGACAAACTATGGCTACACCTTC.

This chain links TRBV6-5 with TRBJ1-1; unclear D gene. Looked up from germline, CDR1 is MNHEY and CDR2 is SVGAGI. The CDR3 extends over 12 amino acids. With 2 bases removed from V and 10 bases from J, the gap between germline ends came to 11 bases. The DNA of the CDR3 is TGTGCCAGCAGTTACCGAGGTGGCGTAGCTTTCTTT. Its translation: CASSYRGGVAFF.

This sequence joins TRBV3-1 (or the pseudogene TRBV3-2) and TRBJ2-5; a possible D gene is TRBD1 (5 bases). CDR1 and CDR2 (germline): LGHDT, YNNKEL (reference sequence). The length of the CDR3 is 15 residues. The germline V and J ends were trimmed by 0 bases and 4 bases, with 12 bases remaining between them. Here the CDR3 reads CASSQDVTEVETQYF. CDR3 bases: TGTGCCAGCAGCCAAGATGTGACAGAGGTAGAGACCCAGTACTTC.

The gene calls are TRBV6-5 and TRBJ1-4, with D uncertain. This CDR3 spans 14 amino acids. Germline V gene sequence: CDR1 MNHEY, CDR2 SVGAGI. The V end lost 2 bases, the J end lost 8 bases, and 12 bases lay between the germline ends. CDR3 bases: TGTGCCAGCAGTTACCGCGGCGGGCTCGAAAAACTGTTTTTT. Protein sequence: CASSYRGGLEKLFF.

The V and J genes are TRBV19 and TRBJ1-2; no firm D call. The CDR3 is 11 residues long. V was pared by 7 bases and J by 9 bases, with 12 bases between. The germline gives CDR1 LNHDA, CDR2 SQIVND (reference sequence). CDR3 sequence: CASTTGVSYTF. CDR3 nucleotide sequence: TGTGCCAGTACTACCGGAGTGAGCTACACCTTC.